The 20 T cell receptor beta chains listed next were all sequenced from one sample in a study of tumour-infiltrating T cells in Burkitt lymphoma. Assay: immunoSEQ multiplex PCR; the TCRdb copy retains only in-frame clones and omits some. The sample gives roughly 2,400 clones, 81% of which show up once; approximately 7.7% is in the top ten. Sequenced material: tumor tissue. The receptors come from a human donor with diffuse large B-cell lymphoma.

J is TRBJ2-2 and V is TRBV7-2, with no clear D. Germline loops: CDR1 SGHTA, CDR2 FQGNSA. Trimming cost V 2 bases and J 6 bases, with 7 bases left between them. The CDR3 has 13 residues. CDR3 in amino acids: CASSLRQAGELFF. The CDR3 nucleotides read TGTGCCAGCAGCTTAAGGCAGGCCGGGGAGCTGTTTTTT.

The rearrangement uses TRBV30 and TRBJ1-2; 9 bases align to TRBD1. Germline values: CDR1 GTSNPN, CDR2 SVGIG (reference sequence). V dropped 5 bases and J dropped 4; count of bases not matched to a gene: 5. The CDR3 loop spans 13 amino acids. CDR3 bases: TGTGCCTGGGGGGGACAGGGAAGCTATGGCTACACCTTC. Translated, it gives CAWGGQGSYGYTF.

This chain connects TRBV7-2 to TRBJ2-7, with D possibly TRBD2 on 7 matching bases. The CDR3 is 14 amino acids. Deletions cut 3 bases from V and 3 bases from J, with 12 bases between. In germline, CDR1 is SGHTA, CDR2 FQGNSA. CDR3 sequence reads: CASSLGGAFYEQYF. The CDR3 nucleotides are TGTGCCAGCAGCTTGGGGGGGGCGTTCTACGAGCAGTACTTC. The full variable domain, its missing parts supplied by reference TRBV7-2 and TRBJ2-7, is GAGVSQSPSNKVTEKGKDVELRCDPISGHTALYWYRQSLGQGLEFLIYFQGNSAPDKSGLPSDRFSAERTGGSVSTLTIQRTQQEDSAVYLCASSLGGAFYEQYFGPGTRLTVT.

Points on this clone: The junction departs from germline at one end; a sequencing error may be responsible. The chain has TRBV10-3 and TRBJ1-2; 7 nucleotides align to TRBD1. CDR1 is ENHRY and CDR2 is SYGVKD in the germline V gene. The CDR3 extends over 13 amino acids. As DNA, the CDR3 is TGTGCCATCAGTGGACAGGGAGGCTATGGCTACACCTTT. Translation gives CAISGQGGYGYTF.

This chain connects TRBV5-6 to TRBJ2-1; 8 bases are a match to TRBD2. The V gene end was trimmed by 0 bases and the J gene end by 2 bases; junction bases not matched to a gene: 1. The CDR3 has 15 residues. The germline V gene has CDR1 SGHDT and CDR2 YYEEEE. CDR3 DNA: TGTGCCAGCAGCTTGGGGCGGGGGGCCTACAATGAGCAGTTCTTC. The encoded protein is CASSLGRGAYNEQFF.

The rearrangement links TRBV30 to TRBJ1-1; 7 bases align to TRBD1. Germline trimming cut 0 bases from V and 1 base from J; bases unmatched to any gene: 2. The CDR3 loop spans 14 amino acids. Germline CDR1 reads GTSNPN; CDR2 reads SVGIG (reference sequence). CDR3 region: CAWSVGTANTEAFF. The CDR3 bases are TGTGCCTGGAGTGTCGGGACAGCGAACACTGAAGCTTTCTTT.

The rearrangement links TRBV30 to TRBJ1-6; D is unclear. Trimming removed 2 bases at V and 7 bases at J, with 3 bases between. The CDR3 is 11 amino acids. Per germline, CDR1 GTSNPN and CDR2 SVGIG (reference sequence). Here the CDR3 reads CAWSSNSPLHF. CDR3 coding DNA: TGTGCCTGGAGTTCAAATTCACCCCTCCACTTT.

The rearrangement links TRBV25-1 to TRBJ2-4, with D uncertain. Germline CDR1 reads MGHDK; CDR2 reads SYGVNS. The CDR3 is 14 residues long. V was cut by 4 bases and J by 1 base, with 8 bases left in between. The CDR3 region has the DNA TGTGCCAGCAGTGCTGTCGACGCCAAAAACATTCAGTACTTC. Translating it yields CASSAVDAKNIQYF.

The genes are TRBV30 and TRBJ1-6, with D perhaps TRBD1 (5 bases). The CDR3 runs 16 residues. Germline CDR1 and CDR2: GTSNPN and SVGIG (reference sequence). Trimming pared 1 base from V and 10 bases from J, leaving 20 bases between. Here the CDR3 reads CAWSAQTGTVRSPLHF. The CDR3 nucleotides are TGTGCCTGGAGTGCGCAGACCGGGACGGTACGATCACCCCTCCACTTT.

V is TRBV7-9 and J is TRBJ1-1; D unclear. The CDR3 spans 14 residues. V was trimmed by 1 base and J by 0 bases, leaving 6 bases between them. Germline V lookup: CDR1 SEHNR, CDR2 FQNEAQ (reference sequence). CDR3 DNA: TGTGCCAGCAGCTTAGTGATGATGAACACTGAAGCTTTCTTT. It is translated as CASSLVMMNTEAFF.

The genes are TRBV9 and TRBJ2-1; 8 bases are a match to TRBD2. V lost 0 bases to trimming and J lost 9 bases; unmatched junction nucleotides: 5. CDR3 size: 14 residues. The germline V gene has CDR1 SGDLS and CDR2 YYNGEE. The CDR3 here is CASSVVGGAIEQFF. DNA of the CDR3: TGTGCCAGCAGCGTAGTCGGGGGGGCCATTGAGCAGTTCTTC.

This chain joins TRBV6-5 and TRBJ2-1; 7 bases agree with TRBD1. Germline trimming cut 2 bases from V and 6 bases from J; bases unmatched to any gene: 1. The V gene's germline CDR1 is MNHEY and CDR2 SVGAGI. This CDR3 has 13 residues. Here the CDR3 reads CASSYAGGNEQFF. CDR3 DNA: TGTGCCAGCAGTTACGCAGGGGGCAATGAGCAGTTCTTC.

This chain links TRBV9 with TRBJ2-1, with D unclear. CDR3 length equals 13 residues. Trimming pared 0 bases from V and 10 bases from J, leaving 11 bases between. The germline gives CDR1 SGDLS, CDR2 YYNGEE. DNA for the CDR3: TGTGCCAGCAGCGTAGACAGAGCCTGGGAGCAGTTCTTC. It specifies CASSVDRAWEQFF.

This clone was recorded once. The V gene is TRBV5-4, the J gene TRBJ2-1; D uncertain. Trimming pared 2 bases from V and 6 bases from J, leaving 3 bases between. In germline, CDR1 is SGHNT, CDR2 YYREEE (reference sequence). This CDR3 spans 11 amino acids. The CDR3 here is CASSFTNEQFF. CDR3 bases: TGTGCCAGCAGCTTTACCAATGAGCAGTTCTTC.

The CDR3 region is CASSAHRGLRNTEAFF. The CDR3 DNA follows: TGTGCCAGCAGCGCACACAGGGGTCTAAGGAACACTGAAGCTTTCTTT. The chain links TRBV9 to TRBJ1-1; 7 bases map to TRBD1. The CDR3 is 16 amino acids. V lost 3 bases and J lost 1; bases outside the gene matches: 9. CDR1 is SGDLS and CDR2 is YYNGEE in the germline V gene.

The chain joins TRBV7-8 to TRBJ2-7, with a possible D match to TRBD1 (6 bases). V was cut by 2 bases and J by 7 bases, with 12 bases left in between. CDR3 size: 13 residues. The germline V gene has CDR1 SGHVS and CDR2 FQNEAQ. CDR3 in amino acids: CASSLSGVVEQYF. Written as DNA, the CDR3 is TGTGCCAGCAGCTTATCAGGGGTGGTGGAGCAGTACTTC.

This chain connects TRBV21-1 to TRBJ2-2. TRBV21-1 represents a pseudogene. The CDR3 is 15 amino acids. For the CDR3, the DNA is TGTGCCAGCATCCTCGGGGGCGCGGACACCGGGGAGCTGTTTTTT. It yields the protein CASILGGADTGELFF.

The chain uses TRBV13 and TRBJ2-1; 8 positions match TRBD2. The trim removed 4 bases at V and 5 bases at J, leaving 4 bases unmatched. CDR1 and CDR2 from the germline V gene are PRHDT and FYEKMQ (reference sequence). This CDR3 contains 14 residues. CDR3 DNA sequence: TGTGCCAGCAGCTCCACTAGCGGCCACAATGAGCAGTTCTTC. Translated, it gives CASSSTSGHNEQFF.

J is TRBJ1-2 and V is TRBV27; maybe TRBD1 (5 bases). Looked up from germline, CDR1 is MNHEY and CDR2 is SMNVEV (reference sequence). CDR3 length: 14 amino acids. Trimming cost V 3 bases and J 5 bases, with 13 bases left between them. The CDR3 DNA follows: TGTGCCAGCAGTTTTGGGGCTGGGGGGTATGGCTACACCTTC. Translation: CASSFGAGGYGYTF.

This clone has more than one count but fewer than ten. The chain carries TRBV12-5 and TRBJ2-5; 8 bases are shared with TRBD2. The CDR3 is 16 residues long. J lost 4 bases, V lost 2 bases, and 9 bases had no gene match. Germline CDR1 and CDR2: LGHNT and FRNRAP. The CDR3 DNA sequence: TGTGCTAGTGGTTTGACGGGGGGGGGCCGTGGAGAGACCCAGTACTTC. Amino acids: CASGLTGGGRGETQYF.